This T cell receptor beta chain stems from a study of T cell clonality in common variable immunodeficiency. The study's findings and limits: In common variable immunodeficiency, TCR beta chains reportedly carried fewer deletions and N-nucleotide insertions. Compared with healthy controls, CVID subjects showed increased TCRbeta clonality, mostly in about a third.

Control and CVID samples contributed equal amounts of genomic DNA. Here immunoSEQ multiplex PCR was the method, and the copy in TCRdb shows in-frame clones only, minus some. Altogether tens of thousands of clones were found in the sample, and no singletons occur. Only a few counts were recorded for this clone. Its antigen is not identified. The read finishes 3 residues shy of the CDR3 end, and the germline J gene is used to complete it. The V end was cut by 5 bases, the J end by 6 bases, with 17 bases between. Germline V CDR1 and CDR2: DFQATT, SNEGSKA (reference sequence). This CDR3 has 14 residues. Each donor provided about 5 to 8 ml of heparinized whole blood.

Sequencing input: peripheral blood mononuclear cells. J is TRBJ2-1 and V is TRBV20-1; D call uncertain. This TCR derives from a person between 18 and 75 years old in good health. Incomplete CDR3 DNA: TGCAGTGCTCGCAGGCCCCGTCGCGTCAATGAG. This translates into CSARRPRRVNE. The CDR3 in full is CSARRPRRVNEQFF.